These T cell receptor beta chains were read from a single sample in a study of neurological immune-mediated disorders. TCRdb analysed the 5' RACE reads with MiXCR anew, one entry per CDR3 protein. The table has about 51,000 distinct CDR3 sequences, approximately 17% seen once. Sequenced material: PBMCs. The origin of the receptors is a man aged 55 to 69 in good health. Each CDR3 is given with its conserved first and last residue. Fields, in order: V gene, clone size, D gene, J gene, CDR3 DNA, CDR3 protein. D genes are given only for firm matches. Size is omitted from some rows. Given values are once, few, many or a class for expanded clones.

v_call: TRBV5-1
clone_size: many
d_call: NA
j_call: TRBJ2-2
cdr3_nt: TGCGCCAGCAGCGCTGGGACGCGGTTAAGAGGGACCGGGGAGCTGTTTTTT
cdr3_aa: CASSAGTRLRGTGELFF

v_call: TRBV28
clone_size: many
d_call: NA
j_call: TRBJ2-3
cdr3_nt: TGTGCCAGCAGTTCCGCCTCTAGGGGAGGCACAGATACGCAGTATTTT
cdr3_aa: CASSSASRGGTDTQYF

v_call: TRBV20-1
clone_size: NA
d_call: TRBD2
j_call: TRBJ2-1
cdr3_nt: TGCAGTGCCAGAGAGGGAGCGGGGTTCAATGAGCAGTTCTTC
cdr3_aa: CSAREGAGFNEQFF

v_call: TRBV18
clone_size: few
d_call: NA
j_call: TRBJ2-1
cdr3_nt: TGTGCCAGCTCGAGTAGATGGGGCTCCTACAATGAGCAGTTCTTC
cdr3_aa: CASSSRWGSYNEQFF

v_call: TRBV12-3/TRBV12-4
clone_size: many
d_call: NA
j_call: TRBJ1-5
cdr3_nt: TGTGCCAGCAGTCCCACTCGGGAGCAGCCCCAGCATTTT
cdr3_aa: CASSPTREQPQHF

v_call: TRBV20-1
clone_size: many
d_call: TRBD1
j_call: TRBJ1-5
cdr3_nt: TGCAGTGCTAGAGATCGCAGGGGGCTCAATCAGCCCCAGCATTTT
cdr3_aa: CSARDRRGLNQPQHF

v_call: TRBV29-1
clone_size: many
d_call: TRBD1
j_call: TRBJ2-3
cdr3_nt: TGCAGCGTTGAATGGGCAGGGGGAGGCACAGATACGCAGTATTTT
cdr3_aa: CSVEWAGGGTDTQYF

v_call: TRBV10-1
clone_size: many
d_call: TRBD2
j_call: TRBJ2-7
cdr3_nt: TGCGCCAGCAGTGGAGGGACTAGCGGGAGGTACGAGCAGTACTTC
cdr3_aa: CASSGGTSGRYEQYF

v_call: TRBV20-1
clone_size: many
d_call: TRBD2
j_call: TRBJ2-5
cdr3_nt: TGCAGTGCTAGATCCCTGTCGGGAGGGCCCATAGAGACCCAGTACTTC
cdr3_aa: CSARSLSGGPIETQYF

v_call: TRBV7-3
clone_size: NA
d_call: TRBD2
j_call: TRBJ2-1
cdr3_nt: TGTGCCAGCAGCGCACTAGCGGGAGGGGATGAGCAGTTCTTC
cdr3_aa: CASSALAGGDEQFF

v_call: TRBV7-3
clone_size: many
d_call: TRBD2
j_call: TRBJ2-4
cdr3_nt: TGTGCCAGCAGCTACCTTGGGGGGAGGGCCGGAAACATTCAGTACTTC
cdr3_aa: CASSYLGGRAGNIQYF

v_call: TRBV9
clone_size: many
d_call: NA
j_call: TRBJ1-1
cdr3_nt: TGTGCCAGCAGCGGATACCTCTCCGGGCCTATCCTCAACACTGAAGCTTTCTTT
cdr3_aa: CASSGYLSGPILNTEAFF

v_call: TRBV13
clone_size: many
d_call: NA
j_call: TRBJ2-3
cdr3_nt: TGTGCCAGCAGCGGGGCGGGGGCCTATACGCAGTATTTT
cdr3_aa: CASSGAGAYTQYF

v_call: TRBV6-6
clone_size: NA
d_call: NA
j_call: TRBJ2-5
cdr3_nt: TGTGCCAGCAGTTACACCGGGAGCCTAAACCAAGAGACCCAGTACTTC
cdr3_aa: CASSYTGSLNQETQYF